The 2 T cell receptor beta chains below come from one sample, sequenced in a study of cytomegalovirus exposure and HLA in healthy donors. Repertoires were generated with immunoSEQ multiplex PCR, while TCRdb's copy carries only in-frame clones and drops some. The sample has 130,000 to 150,000 clones; 70% to 90% are singletons. The sample comprised PBMCs. These TCRs come from a woman in her twenties or thirties in good health and CMV-seropositive.

This chain joins TRBV6-5 and TRBJ1-1; D gene uncertain. CDR3 length equals 12 residues. Trimming shortened V by 7 bases and J by 0 bases, and 6 bases separated the two germline ends. Per the germline V gene, CDR1 is MNHEY and CDR2 is SVGAGI. CDR3 sequence reads: CASKSMNTEAFF. CDR3 nucleotides: TGTGCCAGCAAGAGTATGAACACTGAAGCTTTCTTT.

The chain couples TRBV6-5 to TRBJ2-7, with D possibly being TRBD2 (7 bases). The CDR3 spans 15 residues. V gave up 0 bases and J gave up 3 bases, with 12 bases separating them. Germline loops: CDR1 MNHEY, CDR2 SVGAGI. The CDR3 coding sequence is TGTGCCAGCAGTTACTCAGGGGGGGGCCTCTACGAGCAGTACTTC. It codes for CASSYSGGGLYEQYF.